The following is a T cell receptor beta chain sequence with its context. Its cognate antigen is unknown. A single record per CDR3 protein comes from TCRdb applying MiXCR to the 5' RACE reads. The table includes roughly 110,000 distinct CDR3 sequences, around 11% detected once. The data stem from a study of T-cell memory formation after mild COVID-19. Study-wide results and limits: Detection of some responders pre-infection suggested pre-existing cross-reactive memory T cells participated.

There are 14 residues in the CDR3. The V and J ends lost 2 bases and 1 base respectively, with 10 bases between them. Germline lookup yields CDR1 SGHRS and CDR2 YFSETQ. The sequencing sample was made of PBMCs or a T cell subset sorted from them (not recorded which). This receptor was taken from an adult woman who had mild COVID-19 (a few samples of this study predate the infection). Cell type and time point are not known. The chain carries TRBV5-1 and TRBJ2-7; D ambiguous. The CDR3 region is CASSLTDPSYEQYF. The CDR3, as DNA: TGCGCCAGCAGCTTAACGGATCCATCCTACGAGCAGTACTTC.